This T cell receptor beta chain was sequenced during a study of cytomegalovirus exposure and HLA in healthy donors (dated by TCRdb to the late 2010s). At the level of the whole study: In an earlier analysis of roughly 500 of the donors, about 260 Gb of sequence data and approximately 120 million unique TCR beta sequences from approximately 180 million T cells were reported. To predict cytomegalovirus infection status, the study brought together high-throughput TCR immunosequencing, statistical association of individual TCRs with disease status, and machine learning. The study aimed to test whether cataloging public T cell receptors could reveal signatures of past pathogen exposure. To study patterns of TCR occurrence, a later analysis re-analyzed previously published TCR beta repertoires from 666 donors and added high-resolution HLA genotyping. Of the roughly 400 genotyped donors, 65% to 90% fell in the genetic ancestry cluster associated with self-reported Caucasian donors. All discovery cohort repertoires had been generated using a single sequencing platform. An early release that covered about 600 HLA-typed donors contained approximately 290 gigabases of sequencing data and 70 million to 100 million unique TCR sequences. The T cell repertoires of around 730 subjects were profiled by immunosequencing and related to cytomegalovirus serostatus. Among 398 genotyped donors of the cohort, an average of roughly 230,000 unique TCR beta nucleotide sequences was sequenced per donor, of which 15% to 20% were non-productive. Several DR-DQ haplotypes were treated as single units for association and clustering because of strong linkage in the cohort. The number of donors typed differed by locus, with about 620-630 for A, B, C, DRB1 and DQB1, more than 500 for DQA1, 606 for DPA1, and 450 to 480 for DPB1. Alongside the repertoire data, information on donor age, sex, ethnicity and CMV serostatus was compiled. Along with the roughly 700-subject first cohort, a separate validation cohort of over 90 different subjects was used. The later analysis used no new phenotypic data to find candidate immune exposures, relying instead on TCR beta sequences and their occurrence across donors. HLA typing included class I and class II loci at four-digit resolution. An earlier analysis of roughly 580 of the donors used high-throughput TCR beta sequencing to judge whether each TCR beta V gene segment behaved as functional or pseudogenic. Genome-wide SNP genotypes for about 65% of the 666 donors were used in a later genetic analysis, which treated that subset as a discovery cohort. The study at large found these results: Strong co-occurrence of HLA alleles, especially DR and DQ, made assigning TCR associations to individual alleles difficult. A later analysis found that most CMV-associated TCR beta chains appeared HLA-restricted, with HLA associations seemingly driven largely by CMV exposure. Presence/absence analyses assumed roughly uniform sequencing depth across donors, an assumption that may not hold. While some public TCRs were present in many individuals, most TCR sequences turned up only very rarely across donors. According to a later genetic analysis, donors in an Asian-associated ancestry cluster had fewer N-insertions in productive TCRs than the roughly 670-donor mean. In vitro tests confirmed that a few of the cytomegalovirus-associated TCR beta chains recognize cytomegalovirus antigens. The study listed 164 TCR beta chains as associated with cytomegalovirus. A further reported finding was that TCR beta sequences accurately predicted the HLA-A and HLA-B alleles for most subjects in the first cohort. The classifier was reported to diagnose cytomegalovirus status with high specificity and sensitivity in both the original and validation cohorts. A cluster of highly shared sequence variants was judged likely to be a technical artifact of the sequencing pipeline. According to a later analysis, parvovirus B19, influenza, CMV and Epstein-Barr virus appeared linked to several top co-occurrence clusters. In a later analysis, 15,000 to 20,000 TCR beta sequences were associated with specific HLA alleles at a false discovery rate of 0.05. Some IMGT-functional V segments, including TRBV6-2 and TRBV6-3, could not be told apart with the 87-base-pair reads, so those segments were excluded. In a later analysis, HLA-associated TCR beta chains were found to be more clonally expanded and to have lower generation probabilities than equally common non-associated chains. Immune exposure information for the cohort was limited to CMV serostatus. Because HLA typing was unavailable for some donors at each locus, only the typed subset was used in association tests. Some 15 rarely observed V segments, including chromosome 9 orphons, were excluded from the earlier analysis of almost 600 of the donors because counts were too low. In a later analysis, TCR association rates were found to vary across HLA loci, with the most associated TCRs seen for DRB1 alleles and the fewest for HLA-C alleles. This cohort had only TCR beta chains sequenced, and the lack of alpha or paired-chain data limited which features could be detected. In an earlier analysis of more than 450 of the donors, most TCR beta V segments were observed in productive rearrangements about 90% or about 30% of the time, broadly matching IMGT annotations. An association between a missense DCLRE1C variant and V-gene and J-gene trimming of TCR beta chains was found in a later genetic analysis and replicated in an independent cohort. According to the authors, the approach could potentially be generalized to other disease states and immunological phenotypes. Linkage disequilibrium might explain the correlated functional status among segregating V segments, but an unknown experimental factor could not be ruled out.

Note on this clone: Its recognized antigen is unknown. No much larger clone is present one base from it, and per-base qualities are unavailable.

The cohort consisted of 600 or so healthy bone marrow donors. At the time of sampling, every cohort member was nominally healthy, though immune exposures that went unrecorded were likely present. The donor tested CMV seropositive and was one of the 289 seropositive cohort members. A peripheral blood sample was collected from each donor, and TCR beta sequencing was performed on peripheral blood mononuclear cells. Genomic DNA was extracted from the blood cell samples with the Qiagen DNeasy Blood Extraction Kit. There are 12 amino acids in the CDR3, from cysteine to phenylalanine inclusive. Only the CDR3 DNA stays, 36 bases, in frame from base 1. For CDR1 and CDR2, the germline V gene (reference sequence) lists SEHNR and FQNEAQ. Library generation was performed with the immunoSEQ multiplex PCR assay. The multiplex PCR relied on a mix of 60 forward primers for TCR Vbeta segments and 13 reverse primers for TCR Jbeta segments. The CDR3 region of rearranged TCR beta genes was amplified from genomic DNA with a multiplex PCR assay. Amplified TCR beta libraries were sequenced as 87-base-pair reads on the Illumina HiSeq System. Turning to the authors' computational methods: A later analysis tallied 80 million to 95 million unique TCR beta chains across the 666 repertoires, and about 10 million of those chains were shared by two or more donors. A nearest-neighbor algorithm error-corrected the raw reads and collapsed the reads into unique sequences, merging closely related sequences to remove PCR and sequencing errors. To assign V, D and J gene segments, CDR3 sequences were aligned to IMGT reference sequences. For a sequence to be retained, a match of at least six nucleotides to both a V gene segment and a J gene segment was required. Rearrangements were called productive when the CDR3 lacked stop codons and stayed in frame with V and J; all others were non-productive. CDR3 was defined by IMGT convention, running from the second conserved V-encoded cysteine to the conserved J-encoded phenylalanine. The earlier analysis of some 600 of the donors excluded sequences that lacked an unambiguous match to a single V gene segment. In an earlier analysis of several hundred of the donors, V segments were called functional above 56.7% productive rearrangements and were called segregating when the between-donor standard deviation exceeded 5%. A statistical classification framework was built for diagnosing cytomegalovirus status from the catalog of TCR beta chain sequences. A later analysis assigned V and J genes by comparing TCR nucleotide sequences with IMGT/GENE-DB human TR gene sequences. A later analysis assigned CDR3 sequences and most-parsimonious VDJ recombination scenarios with the TCRdist pipeline. In a later analysis, each TCR beta chain was defined by its CDR3 amino acid sequence together with its V-gene family, and reads without a unique V-gene family were excluded. In a later analysis, fewer than 600 highly shared, low-generation-probability nucleotide sequences were removed to address suspected cross-contamination and a sequencing artifact. In a later analysis, a clonal expansion index was calculated for each public chain from normalized within-repertoire ranks of inferred template counts. Generation probabilities in a later analysis came from a VDJ recombination model fitted to out-of-frame rearrangements, and those results were checked against IGoR. A later analysis scored TCR-TCR, TCR-HLA and TCR-CMV co-occurrence with hypergeometric tests, applying a repertoire-size bias correction to TCR pairs. False discovery rates were estimated in a later analysis by permuting HLA or CMV assignments 20 times. A later analysis grouped co-occurring TCRs with DBSCAN, adding TCRdist sequence similarity when clustering within HLA-allele-positive subsets. Repertoires with fewer than 30,000 or more than 120,000 public chains, plus five repertoires with anomalous nucleotide sharing, were excluded from co-occurrence clustering. TCRdb stores this immuneACCESS table with in-frame sequences only. Part of the clones is absent; in the studies checked, under half of the shortfall reflects unresolved V genes, and no reason is known for the rest. The DNA gave D and trimming, while V, J and clone size come from that table. The sample has about 120,000 clones on record, 65% to 80% of them singletons. The ten top clones hold 2.9% of the sample.

In this chain, TRBV7-9 is recombined with TRBJ2-5, and 8 junctional nucleotides match TRBD1. The J call may be faulty, since TRBJ2-7 better matches the DNA end. The origin of this receptor is a woman aged 40 to 49 in good health and CMV-seropositive. Sequenced material: PBMCs. The nucleotides are TGTGCCAGCAGCGGACAGGGCTACGAGCAGTACTTC. It codes for CASSGQGYEQYF.